The 13 T cell receptor beta chains below come from one sample, sequenced in a study of T cells after yellow fever vaccination. From the 5' RACE reads, TCRdb called clonotypes with MiXCR, one entry per CDR3 protein. The sample gives 200,000 to 300,000 distinct CDR3 sequences, approximately 6.3% of which show up once; approximately 1% is in the top ten. This specimen consisted of CD4+ T cells sorted from PBMCs, obtained on the day of the yellow fever booster vaccination. The receptors shown here come from a man younger than 45 who received the YFV17D yellow fever vaccine.

There are a few counts of this clonotype. The chain employs TRBV28 and TRBJ2-7; 8 nucleotides match TRBD1. The CDR3 consists of 14 residues. J gave up 6 bases and V 4 bases, and 8 bases lay outside the gene matches. CDR1 and CDR2 from the germline V gene are MDHEN and SYDVKM. For the CDR3, the DNA is TGTGCCAGCAGTTCGGGACAGGTCCCGGGCGAGCAGTACTTC. This sequence encodes CASSSGQVPGEQYF.

In this sample, this clonotype turned up a few times. The chain combines TRBV7-3 with TRBJ2-6; no clear D gene. This CDR3 contains 14 residues. CDR1 is SGHTA, CDR2 FQGTGA, per germline. Trimming shortened V by 5 bases and J by 2 bases, and 7 bases separated the two germline ends. CDR3 region: CASSSRAGANVLTF. The CDR3 DNA sequence: TGTGCCAGCAGCAGCCGGGCTGGGGCCAACGTCCTGACTTTC.

The V and J genes are TRBV15 and TRBJ2-7; D may be TRBD2 (6 bases). Between the trimmed V and J ends, which lost 0 bases and 2 bases, there was a span of 8 bases. The CDR3 is made up of 14 amino acids. Germline values: CDR1 LNHNV, CDR2 YYDKDF (reference sequence). Here the CDR3 reads CATSREAGTYEQYF. The CDR3 region has the DNA TGTGCCACCAGCAGAGAAGCGGGCACCTACGAGCAGTACTTC.

The chain is built from TRBV7-2 and TRBJ2-5; no firm D call. CDR1 and CDR2 from the germline V gene are SGHTA and FQGNSA. This CDR3 has 14 amino acids. Trimming took off 5 bases at V and 5 bases at J, with 15 bases between the two ends. The CDR3 DNA reads TGTGCCAGCAGCCGCGCCGGGCCAAAGGAGACCCAGTACTTC. Encoded protein: CASSRAGPKETQYF.

The V call is TRBV20-1, the J call TRBJ2-2; D is possibly TRBD1 or TRBD2 (5 bases each). The germline V and J ends were trimmed by 5 bases and 2 bases, with 12 bases remaining between them. There are 14 residues in the CDR3. Germline CDR1 DFQATT, CDR2 SNEGSKA (reference sequence). The CDR3 here is CSARRDLNTGELFF. In DNA form, the CDR3 reads TGCAGTGCTCGCCGGGACCTAAACACCGGGGAGCTGTTTTTT.

This clonotype has ten or more counts. The chain recombines TRBV5-1 with TRBJ2-3, with TRBD2 identical over 7 bases. With V trimmed by 0 bases and J by 2 bases, 6 bases remained unmatched. The CDR3 consists of 16 residues. CDR1 is SGHRS, CDR2 YFSETQ, per germline. This CDR3 is CASSLGGSGFTDTQYF. In DNA, the CDR3 is TGCGCCAGCAGCTTGGGCGGGAGCGGTTTCACAGATACGCAGTATTTT.

V usage is TRBV3-1 and J usage is TRBJ2-2; D is possibly TRBD2 (5 bases). V shed 11 bases and J shed 1 base, with 26 bases lying between them. The CDR3 totals 18 residues. Germline CDR1 is LGHDT and CDR2 is YNNKEL (reference sequence). The CDR3 reads CACTQDPGLLGNTGELFF. The DNA for the CDR3 is TGTGCCTGCACCCAAGATCCAGGACTCTTGGGGAACACCGGGGAGCTGTTTTTT.

The chain is built from TRBV7-2 and TRBJ2-1, with D perhaps TRBD1 or TRBD2 (6 bases each). CDR3 length: 15 residues. Trimming removed 7 bases at V and 4 bases at J, with 17 bases between. Germline V gene sequence: CDR1 SGHTA, CDR2 FQGNSA. The CDR3 DNA reads TGTGCCAGCACCTCACAGGGCGGGGAATACAATGAGCAGTTCTTC. It is translated as CASTSQGGEYNEQFF. The full variable domain, with the rest looked up from reference TRBV7-2 and TRBJ2-1, is GAGVSQSPSNKVTEKGKDVELRCDPISGHTALYWYRQSLGQGLEFLIYFQGNSAPDKSGLPSDRFSAERTGGSVSTLTIQRTQQEDSAVYLCASTSQGGEYNEQFFGPGTRLTVL.

This clonotype was seen a handful of times. V is TRBV6-1 and J is TRBJ1-5; unclear D gene. Germline assignment: CDR1 MNHNS and CDR2 SASEGT. The CDR3 extends over 15 amino acids. The germline V and J ends were trimmed by 8 bases and 4 bases, with 18 bases remaining between them. The CDR3 DNA is TGTGCCAGCGCCCTCGGTCAGACGATAAATCAGCCCCAGCATTTT. This translates into CASALGQTINQPQHF.

The table lists this clonotype with a few counts. The chain employs TRBV5-1 and TRBJ2-5, with D perhaps matching TRBD1 (6 bases). The CDR3 length is 15 residues. Germline CDR1 and CDR2: SGHRS and YFSETQ. V lost 4 bases, J lost 1 base, and 14 bases lay in between. The CDR3 is CASSRPTGGQETQYF. The CDR3 nucleotides are TGCGCCAGCAGCCGCCCGACAGGCGGCCAAGAGACCCAGTACTTC.

The CDR3 protein is CASGTQGWTGELFF. The CDR3, as DNA: TGTGCCAGCGGGACCCAGGGGTGGACCGGGGAGCTGTTTTTT. V usage is TRBV2 and J usage is TRBJ2-2; perhaps TRBD1 as D (6 bases). CDR1 and CDR2 from the germline V gene are SNHLY and FYNNEI. V lost 8 bases, J lost 5 bases, and 15 bases lay in between. This CDR3 has 14 residues.

This clonotype showed up just a few times. This rearrangement joins TRBV5-1 to TRBJ1-1; D remains unclear. Germline CDR1 is SGHRS and CDR2 is YFSETQ. This CDR3 is built from 14 residues. V shed 1 base and J shed 1 base, with 8 bases lying between them. This CDR3 reads CASSLMVPNTEAFF. The CDR3 nucleotides are TGCGCCAGCAGCTTGATGGTCCCGAACACTGAAGCTTTCTTT.

The chain carries TRBV7-8 and TRBJ2-1; D possibly uses TRBD1 or TRBD2 (6 bases each). The germline V and J ends were trimmed by 1 base and 8 bases, with 9 bases remaining between them. Looked up from germline, CDR1 is SGHVS and CDR2 is FQNEAQ. The CDR3 runs 13 residues. CDR3 amino acids: CASSLGRGDEQFF. The CDR3 DNA reads as TGTGCCAGCAGCTTAGGGAGGGGGGATGAGCAGTTCTTC.